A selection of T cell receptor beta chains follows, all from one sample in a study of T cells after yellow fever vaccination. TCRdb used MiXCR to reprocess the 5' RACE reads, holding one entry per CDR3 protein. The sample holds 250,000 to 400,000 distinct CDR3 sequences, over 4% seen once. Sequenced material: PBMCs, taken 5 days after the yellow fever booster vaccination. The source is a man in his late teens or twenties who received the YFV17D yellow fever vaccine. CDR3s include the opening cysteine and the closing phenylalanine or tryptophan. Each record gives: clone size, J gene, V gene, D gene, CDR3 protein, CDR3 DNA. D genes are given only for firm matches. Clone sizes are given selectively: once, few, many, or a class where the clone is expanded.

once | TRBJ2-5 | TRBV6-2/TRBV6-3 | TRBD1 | CATNPGQGRGGTQYF | TGTGCCACCAATCCCGGACAGGGAAGAGGAGGGACCCAGTACTTC
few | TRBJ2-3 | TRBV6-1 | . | CASSEMMTDTQYF | TGTGCCAGCAGTGAAATGATGACAGATACGCAGTATTTT
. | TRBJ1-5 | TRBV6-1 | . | CASSEQAGALNQPQHF | TGTGCCAGCAGTGAACAGGCTGGAGCCCTGAATCAGCCCCAGCATTTT
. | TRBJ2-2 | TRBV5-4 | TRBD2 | CASSLAGASGIPTGELFF | TGTGCCAGCAGCTTGGCCGGGGCTAGCGGGATTCCCACCGGGGAGCTGTTTTTT
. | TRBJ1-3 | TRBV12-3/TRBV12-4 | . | CASSLTRNTIYF | TGTGCCAGCAGTTTAACCCGAAACACCATATATTTT
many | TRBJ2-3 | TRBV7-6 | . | CASSLPQGLSDTQYF | TGTGCCAGCAGCCTCCCCCAGGGCTTGTCCGATACGCAGTATTTT
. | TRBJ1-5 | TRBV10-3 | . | CAISESKGYQQPQHF | TGTGCCATCAGTGAGTCGAAGGGGTATCAGCAGCCCCAGCATTTT
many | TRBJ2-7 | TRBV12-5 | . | CASGETETAYEQYF | TGTGCTAGTGGTGAGACGGAAACCGCCTACGAGCAGTACTTC
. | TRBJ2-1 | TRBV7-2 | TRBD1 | CASSLLGRGEQFF | TGTGCCAGCAGCTTACTCGGCAGGGGGGAGCAGTTCTTC
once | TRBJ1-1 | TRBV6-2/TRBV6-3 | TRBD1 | CASRQLWTGRTEAFF | TGTGCCAGCAGGCAACTATGGACAGGGCGAACTGAAGCTTTCTTT
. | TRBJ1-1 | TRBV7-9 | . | CASSYWGMNTEAFF | TGTGCCAGCAGCTACTGGGGCATGAACACTGAAGCTTTCTTT
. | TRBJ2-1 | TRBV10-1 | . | CASSESYRVGDNEQFF | TGCGCCAGCAGTGAGTCATACAGGGTGGGGGACAATGAGCAGTTCTTC
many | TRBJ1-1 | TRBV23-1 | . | CASSQSSGDHTEAFF | TGCGCCAGCAGTCAATCTTCAGGGGATCATACTGAAGCTTTCTTT
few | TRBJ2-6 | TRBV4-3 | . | CASSQGWQGFGANVLTF | TGCGCCAGCAGCCAAGGGTGGCAGGGATTTGGGGCCAACGTCCTGACTTTC
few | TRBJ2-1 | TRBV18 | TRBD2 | CASSRRLANGNEQFF | TGTGCCAGCTCACGAAGACTAGCTAACGGCAATGAGCAGTTCTTC
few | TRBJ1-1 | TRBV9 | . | CASSVEGGFEAFF | TGTGCCAGCAGCGTAGAAGGGGGGTTTGAAGCTTTCTTT
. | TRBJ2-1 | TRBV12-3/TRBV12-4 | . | CASSAYFNEQFF | TGTGCCAGCTCAGCGTACTTCAATGAGCAGTTCTTC
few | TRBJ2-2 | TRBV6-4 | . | CASSDLNTGELFF | TGTGCCAGCAGTGACCTGAACACCGGGGAGCTGTTTTTT
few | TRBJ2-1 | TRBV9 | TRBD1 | CASSGGDRVVNEQFF | TGTGCCAGCAGCGGGGGGGACAGGGTGGTAAATGAGCAGTTCTTC
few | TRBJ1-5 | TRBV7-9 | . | CASSLAWEQSGPQHF | TGTGCCAGCAGCTTAGCTTGGGAGCAATCAGGGCCCCAGCATTTT
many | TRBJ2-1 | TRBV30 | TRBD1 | CAWRKTGGSYNEQFF | TGTGCCTGGAGGAAGACAGGGGGATCCTACAATGAGCAGTTCTTC
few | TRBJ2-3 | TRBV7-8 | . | CASSPRLDTQYF | TGTGCCAGCAGCCCGAGATTGGATACGCAGTATTTT
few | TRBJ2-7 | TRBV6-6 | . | CASTLWRGHDSYEQYF | TGTGCCAGCACCTTATGGAGGGGCCACGACTCCTACGAGCAGTACTTC
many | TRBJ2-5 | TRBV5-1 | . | CASSLGVEGRGETQYF | TGCGCCAGCAGCTTGGGGGTGGAAGGTCGCGGGGAGACCCAGTACTTC